The present entry profiles one T cell receptor (beta chain) with its context. Its antigen is still unknown. The data belong to a study of T cell responses to AZD1222 COVID-19 vaccine. Study outcomes and limitations: Seropositive AZD1222 recipients at baseline numbered only five or six. Spike-specific TCR breadth and depth rose after two AZD1222 doses. White British ancestry dominated among donors, who included more females, and clonal diversity was possibly underestimated.

CDR3 size: 12 residues. V shed 8 bases and J shed 5 bases, with 13 bases lying between them. Germline V gives CDR1 MNHEY, CDR2 SVGAGI. This table comes from immunoSEQ multiplex PCR, and its TCRdb copy is limited to in-frame clones, with some not included. The repertoire consists of more than 110,000 clones, with 70% to 90% occurring once and the leading ten covering about 3%. The clonotype was recovered from an adult in good health. The specimen comprised peripheral blood, sampled on day 0 of AZD1222 vaccination. The rearrangement uses TRBV6-5 and TRBJ2-7; unclear D gene. CDR3 sequence (DNA): TGTGCCAGCCGGCTTACCGACCACGAGCAGTACTTC. As protein: CASRLTDHEQYF.